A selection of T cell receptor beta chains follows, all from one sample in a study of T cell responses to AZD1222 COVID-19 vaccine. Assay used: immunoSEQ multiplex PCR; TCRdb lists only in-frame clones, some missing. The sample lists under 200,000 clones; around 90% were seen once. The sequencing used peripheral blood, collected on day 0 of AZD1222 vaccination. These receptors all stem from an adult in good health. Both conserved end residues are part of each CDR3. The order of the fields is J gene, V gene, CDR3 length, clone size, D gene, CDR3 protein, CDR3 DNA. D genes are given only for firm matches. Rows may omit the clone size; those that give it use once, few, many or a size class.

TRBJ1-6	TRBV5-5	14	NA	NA	CASSSVGMNSPLHF	TGTGCCAGCAGCTCTGTGGGGATGAATTCACCCCTCCACTTT
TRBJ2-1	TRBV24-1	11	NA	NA	CATSDLLRQFF	TGTGCCACCAGTGATTTGCTACGGCAGTTCTTC
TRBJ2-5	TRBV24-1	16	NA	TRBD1	CATSDRARGLQETQYF	TGTGCCACCAGTGACAGGGCCAGGGGGCTTCAAGAGACCCAGTACTTC
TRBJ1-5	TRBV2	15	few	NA	CASSEDGEREQPQHF	TGTGCCAGCAGTGAAGATGGGGAAAGGGAACAGCCCCAGCATTTT
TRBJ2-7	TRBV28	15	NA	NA	CASSLIQRGLNEQYF	TGTGCCAGCAGTTTAATCCAGAGGGGTTTAAACGAGCAGTACTTC
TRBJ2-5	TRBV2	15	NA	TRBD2	CASSGTSGGGETQYF	TGTGCCAGCAGCGGGACTAGCGGAGGGGGGGAGACCCAGTACTTC
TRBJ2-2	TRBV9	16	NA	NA	CASSVVQRTNTGELFF	TGTGCCAGCAGCGTAGTCCAGCGGACGAACACCGGGGAGCTGTTTTTT
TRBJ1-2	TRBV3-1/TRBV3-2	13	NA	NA	CASSDTGTYGYTF	TGTGCCAGCAGCGATACCGGGACCTATGGCTACACCTTC
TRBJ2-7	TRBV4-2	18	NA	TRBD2	CASSQALGNPTSGYEQYF	TGTGCCAGCAGCCAAGCCCTCGGAAACCCGACTAGCGGCTACGAGCAGTACTTC
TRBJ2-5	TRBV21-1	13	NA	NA	CASTTGLQETQYF	TGTGCCAGTACGACAGGCCTCCAAGAGACCCAGTACTTC
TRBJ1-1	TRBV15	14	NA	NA	CATRGGIVHTEAFF	TGTGCCACCAGGGGGGGAATTGTGCACACTGAAGCTTTCTTT
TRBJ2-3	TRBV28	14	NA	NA	CASSPLSVGNTQYF	TGTGCCAGCAGTCCGCTCTCCGTAGGGAATACGCAGTATTTT
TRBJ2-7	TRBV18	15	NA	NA	CASSLPRTGSYEQYF	TGTGCCAGCTCACTCCCCCGGACTGGCTCCTACGAGCAGTACTTC
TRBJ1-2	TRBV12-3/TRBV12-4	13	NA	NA	CASNEGQVYGYTF	TGTGCCAGCAACGAGGGGCAAGTCTATGGCTACACCTTC
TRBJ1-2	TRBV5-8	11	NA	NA	CASSLSTGYTF	TGTGCCAGCAGCCTCTCAACAGGCTACACCTTC
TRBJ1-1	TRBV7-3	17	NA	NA	CASSLMGGYPMNTEAFF	TGTGCCAGCAGCTTAATGGGGGGTTATCCTATGAACACTGAAGCTTTCTTT
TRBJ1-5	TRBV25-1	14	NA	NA	CASSQRDSNQPQHF	TGTGCCAGCAGTCAGCGGGATAGCAATCAGCCCCAGCATTTT
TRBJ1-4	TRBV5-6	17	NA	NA	CASSLRQIRTTNEKLFF	TGTGCCAGCAGCTTGAGGCAGATACGAACAACTAATGAAAAACTGTTTTTT
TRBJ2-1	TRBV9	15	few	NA	CASSPRSVRIGEQFF	TGTGCCAGCAGCCCTCGTAGCGTGAGAATCGGTGAGCAGTTCTTC
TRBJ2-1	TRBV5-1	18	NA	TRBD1	CASSLASGGRGPYNEQFF	TGCGCCAGCAGCTTGGCCTCAGGCGGCAGGGGGCCTTACAATGAGCAGTTCTTC
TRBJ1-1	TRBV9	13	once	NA	CASSVGGSSEAFF	TGTGCCAGCAGCGTTGGGGGCTCGTCTGAAGCTTTCTTT
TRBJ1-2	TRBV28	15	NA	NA	CASSDPGAYLRGYTF	TGTGCCAGCAGTGACCCTGGGGCCTACCTGAGGGGCTACACCTTC
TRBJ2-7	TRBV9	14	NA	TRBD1	CASSAQGAHYEQYF	TGTGCCAGCAGCGCGCAGGGGGCCCACTACGAGCAGTACTTC
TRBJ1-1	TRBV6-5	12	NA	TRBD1	CASRGQGNGAFF	TGTGCCAGCAGAGGACAGGGGAATGGAGCTTTCTTT
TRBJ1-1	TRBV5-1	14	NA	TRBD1	CASSLGTGYTEAFF	TGCGCCAGCAGCTTAGGGACAGGCTACACTGAAGCTTTCTTT
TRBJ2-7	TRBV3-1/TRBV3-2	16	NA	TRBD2	CASSQGGLAGPYEQYF	TGTGCCAGCAGCCAGGGGGGACTAGCGGGACCCTACGAGCAGTACTTC
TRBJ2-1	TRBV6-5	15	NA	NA	CASSPEPGPYNEQFF	TGTGCCAGCAGTCCCGAACCAGGGCCCTACAATGAGCAGTTCTTC